One and the same sample provided the 28 T cell receptor beta chains below, sequenced in a study of tumor-infiltrating lymphocytes in localized non-small cell lung cancer. Clones were sequenced by immunoSEQ multiplex PCR, and TCRdb holds only the in-frame ones, with some missing. The sample has roughly 15,000 clones; about 75% are singletons. Sample: lung tumor tissue. These receptors were taken from a human donor with non-small cell lung cancer.

This chain connects TRBV5-1 to TRBJ2-5; TRBD1 matches at 8 bases. The J call may be incorrect, as the DNA end agrees better with TRBJ2-7. CDR1 is SGHRS, CDR2 YFSETQ, per germline. The CDR3 has 17 residues. The CDR3, as DNA: TGCGCCAGCAGCCGGGACCCTCCGGGACAGGAACTCAACGAGCAGTACTTC. It encodes CASSRDPPGQELNEQYF.

The chain couples TRBV11-3 to TRBJ1-3; no firm D call. Germline V gene lookup returns CDR1 SGHNT and CDR2 YENEEA. The CDR3 is 13 amino acids. V lost 2 bases, J lost 4 bases, and 6 bases lay in between. This CDR3 is CASSLTEGNTIYF. The DNA of the CDR3 is TGTGCCAGCAGCTTAACGGAAGGAAACACCATATATTTT.

The V gene is TRBV14, the J gene TRBJ2-7, with D unclear. The CDR3 sequence is 13 residues long. V was pared by 4 bases and J by 4 bases, with 11 bases between. Per germline, CDR1 SGHDN and CDR2 FVKESK. CDR3 residues: CASSPTRLYEQYF. The CDR3 nucleotides read TGTGCCAGCAGCCCCACACGACTTTACGAGCAGTACTTC.

The V gene is TRBV10-1, the J gene TRBJ2-3; 15 bases are shared with TRBD2. The V gene's germline CDR1 is WNHNN and CDR2 SYGVQD (reference sequence). This CDR3 spans 16 amino acids. Losses at the gene ends were 6 bases for V and 3 bases for J; bases not matched to a gene: 4. CDR3 nucleotides: TGCGCCAGCAGGGGGACTAGCGGGAGGAATACAGATACGCAGTATTTT. Its protein is CASRGTSGRNTDTQYF.

The chain is built from TRBV6-6 and TRBJ1-6, with TRBD1 as a possible D gene (6 bases). CDR3 length: 16 amino acids. In germline, CDR1 is MNHNY, CDR2 SVGAGI (reference sequence). V lost 0 bases to trimming and J lost 6 bases, with 12 bases between them. CDR3 in amino acids: CASSYSEGVRNSPLHF. The CDR3 nucleotides are TGTGCCAGCAGTTACTCGGAGGGGGTACGTAATTCACCCCTCCACTTT.

The sample holds a few counts of this clone. The chain recombines TRBV18 with TRBJ1-2; the D is unclear. The V gene lost 3 bases and the J gene lost 3 bases, with 14 bases spanning the gap. The CDR3 has 15 amino acids. Germline lookup yields CDR1 KGHSH and CDR2 LQKENI. The CDR3 region is CASSPLAGSDYGYTF. In nucleotides, the CDR3 is TGTGCCAGCTCACCTTTAGCGGGGTCCGACTATGGCTACACCTTC.

The chain carries TRBV27 and TRBJ2-3; TRBD2 aligns across 9 bases. V lost 3 bases to trimming and J lost 1 base; unmatched junction nucleotides: 5. The germline CDR1 and CDR2 sequences are MNHEY and SMNVEV (reference sequence). This CDR3 is 16 amino acids long. The CDR3 sequence is CASSFEASGGTDTQYF. Written as DNA, the CDR3 is TGTGCCAGCAGTTTTGAAGCTAGCGGGGGCACAGATACGCAGTATTTT.

This clone appeared a single time. The chain carries TRBV2 and TRBJ2-2; no clear D. Germline assignment: CDR1 SNHLY and CDR2 FYNNEI. The CDR3 runs to 13 residues. V shed 6 bases and J shed 5 bases, with 10 bases lying between them. The CDR3 DNA is TGTGCCAGCAGGCAGTTTGAAACCGGGGAGCTGTTTTTT. It yields the protein CASRQFETGELFF. Using reference TRBV2 and TRBJ2-2 for the parts outside the CDR3, the full variable domain is EPEVTQTPSHQVTQMGQEVILRCVPISNHLYFYWYRQILGQKVEFLVSFYNNEISEKSEIFDDQFSVERPDGSNFTLKIRSTKLEDSAMYFCASRQFETGELFFGEGSRLTVL.

This chain connects TRBV4-1 to TRBJ2-7; D is unresolved. The CDR3 extends over 15 amino acids. CDR1 and CDR2 from the germline V gene are MGHRA and YSYEKL. Trimming stripped 0 bases from V and 3 bases from J, with 12 bases between. CDR3 in DNA: TGCGCCAGCAGCCAAGACGGGCCCAGAATCTACGAGCAGTACTTC. This translates into CASSQDGPRIYEQYF.

This clone was seen more than once but under ten times. Germline is not matched at one junction end, which may reflect a read error. The V call is TRBV6-5, the J call TRBJ2-5; 11 bases map to TRBD1. CDR3 size: 16 residues. CDR1 is MNHEY, CDR2 SVGAGI, per germline. The CDR3 region is CASSYSVGQGAKTQYF. The CDR3 nucleotides are TGTGCAAGCAGTTACTCGGTAGGACAGGGGGCGAAGACCCAGTACTTC.

This chain uses TRBV19 with TRBJ1-4; 7 positions match TRBD1. The V segment lost 11 bases and the J segment 10 bases; nucleotides outside the gene matches: 7. The germline gives CDR1 LNHDA, CDR2 SQIVND (reference sequence). The CDR3 has 11 amino acids. The CDR3 sequence is CAGQGEGKLFF. The CDR3 DNA follows: TGTGCCGGGCAGGGGGAAGGAAAACTGTTTTTT.

The chain links TRBV25-1 to TRBJ1-2; 11 nucleotides line up with TRBD1. The CDR3 extends over 15 amino acids. Germline trimming cut 6 bases from V and 4 bases from J; bases unmatched to any gene: 7. The V gene's germline CDR1 is MGHDK and CDR2 SYGVNS. CDR3 protein: CASRGQGAWVYGYTF. CDR3 bases: TGTGCCAGCAGAGGACAGGGGGCGTGGGTCTATGGCTACACCTTC.

The chain links TRBV5-1 to TRBJ2-6, with D perhaps matching TRBD1 or TRBD2 (5 bases each). V was cut by 0 bases and J by 3 bases, with 16 bases left in between. Germline CDR1 SGHRS, CDR2 YFSETQ. The CDR3 has 18 amino acids. In DNA, the CDR3 is TGCGCCAGCAGCTTGGTTGGGGGTCGGGAAGTTGGGGCCAACGTCCTGACTTTC. Amino acid sequence: CASSLVGGREVGANVLTF.

The gene calls are TRBV10-1 and TRBJ2-1; TRBD2 aligns across 10 bases. J gave up 6 bases and V 5 bases, and 1 base lay outside the gene matches. The CDR3 sequence is 13 residues long. CDR1 and CDR2 (germline): WNHNN, SYGVQD (reference sequence). CDR3 residues: CASSLAGANEQFF. The CDR3, as DNA: TGCGCCAGCAGTCTAGCGGGAGCCAATGAGCAGTTCTTC.

The chain has TRBV7-2 and TRBJ1-2, with D possibly being TRBD1 (6 bases). CDR3 length equals 15 residues. V was cut by 4 bases and J by 5 bases, with 17 bases left in between. In germline, CDR1 is SGHTA, CDR2 FQGNSA. DNA of the CDR3: TGTGCCAGCAGCTCACAGGGATTACGGCTGTATGGCTACACCTTC. It specifies CASSSQGLRLYGYTF. Combining the CDR3 with reference TRBV7-2 and TRBJ1-2 gives the whole variable domain GAGVSQSPSNKVTEKGKDVELRCDPISGHTALYWYRQSLGQGLEFLIYFQGNSAPDKSGLPSDRFSAERTGGSVSTLTIQRTQQEDSAVYLCASSSQGLRLYGYTFGSGTRLTVV.

V and J are TRBV7-9 and TRBJ2-7, with a tentative D call TRBD1 (6 bases). The CDR3 is 13 amino acids. The germline V gene has CDR1 SEHNR and CDR2 FQNEAQ (reference sequence). V was shortened by 3 bases and J by 2 bases, with 8 bases between the two germline ends. In nucleotides, the CDR3 is TGTGCCAGCAGCTTTACAGGGACCTACGAGCAGTACTTC. This sequence encodes CASSFTGTYEQYF.

The gene calls are TRBV4-1 and TRBJ2-2; unclear D gene. V was cut by 0 bases and J by 1 base, with 6 bases left in between. The CDR3 is made up of 15 amino acids. The germline CDR1 and CDR2 sequences are MGHRA and YSYEKL. CDR3 sequence: CASSQDRRNTGELFF. CDR3 nucleotides: TGCGCCAGCAGCCAAGATCGTAGGAACACCGGGGAGCTGTTTTTT.

Only one count was recorded for this clone. The V gene is TRBV6-5, the J gene TRBJ2-7, with 7 bases aligning to TRBD1. Germline V gives CDR1 MNHEY, CDR2 SVGAGI. The trim removed 0 bases at V and 7 bases at J, leaving 6 bases unmatched. The CDR3 is made up of 14 amino acids. CDR3 loop: CASSYSRDSLEQYF. The CDR3 nucleotides are TGTGCCAGCAGTTACTCTAGGGACAGCTTGGAGCAGTACTTC.

V and J are TRBV4-3 and TRBJ2-7, with D possibly TRBD1 on 5 matching bases. Germline CDR1 and CDR2: LGHNA and YSLEER. The CDR3 is 15 amino acids. V was pared by 1 base and J by 0 bases, with 10 bases between. DNA of the CDR3: TGCGCCAGCAGCCAAGGACCAGGGCTCTCCTACGAGCAGTACTTC. This gives the protein CASSQGPGLSYEQYF.

This chain joins TRBV5-1 and TRBJ2-7; 8 positions match TRBD1. This CDR3 has 18 residues. Germline lookup yields CDR1 SGHRS and CDR2 YFSETQ. V lost 2 bases, J lost 2 bases, and 15 bases stayed unmatched. The DNA of the CDR3 is TGCGCCAGCAGCTTCTCCCAATCGCAGGGGGCGCACGCCTACGAGCAGTACTTC. Translation gives CASSFSQSQGAHAYEQYF.

This chain joins TRBV6-4 and TRBJ1-6, with D unclear. The CDR3 loop spans 14 amino acids. Per germline, CDR1 MRHNA and CDR2 SNTAGT. Trimming left V 0 bases short and J 6 bases short, with 6 bases between. The CDR3 sequence is CASSDSIGNSPLHF. In DNA, the CDR3 is TGTGCCAGCAGTGACTCGATCGGTAATTCACCCCTCCACTTT.

Relative to its sample, this clone is medium-sized. The rearrangement joins TRBV7-6 to TRBJ2-7; D unresolved. This CDR3 has 13 residues. Germline V lookup: CDR1 SGHVS, CDR2 FNYEAQ. The V end was cut by 5 bases, the J end by 3 bases, with 11 bases between. The CDR3 bases are TGTGCCAGCAGCCATGGAAACTTCTACGAGCAGTACTTC. This gives the protein CASSHGNFYEQYF.

This sequence joins TRBV5-4 and TRBJ1-2, with 7 bases that match TRBD1. Per the germline V gene, CDR1 is SGHNT and CDR2 is YYREEE (reference sequence). The CDR3 sequence is 17 residues long. Trimming took 3 bases from V and 0 from J; bases not matched to a gene: 11. The CDR3 loop is CASSYRGSRLANYGYTF. The CDR3 DNA reads as TGTGCCAGCAGCTACAGGGGAAGTCGCCTAGCTAACTATGGCTACACCTTC.

In this sample, this clone turned up a few times. This chain connects TRBV7-8 to TRBJ1-3; D call uncertain. V was pared by 1 base and J by 1 base, with 2 bases between. The CDR3 is 13 residues long. The germline gives CDR1 SGHVS, CDR2 FQNEAQ. The CDR3 nucleotides are TGTGCCAGCAGCTTAGGTTCTGGAAACACCATATATTTT. It yields the protein CASSLGSGNTIYF.

The chain employs TRBV7-8 and TRBJ2-7, with 11 positions matching TRBD2. The germline V gene encodes CDR1 SGHVS and CDR2 FQNEAQ. This CDR3 comprises 15 residues. J lost 5 bases, V lost 5 bases, and 8 bases had no gene match. The CDR3 DNA sequence: TGTGCCAGCAGCCGTCCTAGCGGGGGGTGGGACGAGCAGTACTTC. Amino acid sequence: CASSRPSGGWDEQYF.

The J gene is TRBJ2-5, the V gene TRBV7-2, with 10 nucleotides matching TRBD1. In germline, CDR1 is SGHTA, CDR2 FQGNSA. V lost 3 bases, J lost 11 bases, and 15 bases stayed unmatched. The CDR3 loop spans 16 amino acids. CDR3: CASSFEGTGQGIPQYF. CDR3 in DNA: TGTGCCAGCAGCTTCGAGGGTACGGGACAGGGGATTCCTCAGTACTTC.

The V gene is TRBV4-3, the J gene TRBJ2-3; D is possibly TRBD2 (6 bases). The CDR3 runs to 17 residues. Germline V gives CDR1 LGHNA, CDR2 YSLEER. The ends were cut back, 0 bases at V and 2 bases at J, with 15 bases in the middle. The CDR3 loop reads CASSQEGGGGITDTQYF. DNA of the CDR3: TGCGCCAGCAGCCAAGAGGGGGGTGGCGGGATCACAGATACGCAGTATTTT.

This rearrangement joins TRBV5-1 to TRBJ2-3; D is unresolved. CDR3 size: 13 residues. The germline gives CDR1 SGHRS, CDR2 YFSETQ. Trimming removed 0 bases from V and 8 bases from J, with 10 bases in between. The DNA for the CDR3 is TGCGCCAGCAGCTTGGATCTGCCCTCTACGCAGTATTTT. Protein: CASSLDLPSTQYF.